Given below is one TCR beta chain in context. These data come from a study of beta chain features in type 1 diabetes. The authors reverse transcribed all of the isolated RNA, so sequencing captured expressed TCRB transcripts. The data were produced by immunoSEQ multiplex PCR, yet TCRdb's version contains in-frame clones alone and is incomplete. The sample consists of about 180,000 clones, 10% to 15% of them appearing once. This receptor was identified in a woman in her late teens or twenties in good health. Sequencing used central memory CD4+ T cells from blood.

This chain's CDR3 is CASSLTGAAYNEQFF. DNA of the CDR3: TGCGCCAGCAGCTTGACAGGGGCTGCCTACAATGAGCAGTTCTTC. This chain connects TRBV5-1 to TRBJ2-1, with 7 bases lining up with TRBD1. The V gene end was trimmed by 1 base and the J gene end by 2 bases; junction bases not matched to a gene: 3. In germline, CDR1 is SGHRS, CDR2 YFSETQ. The CDR3 covers 15 residues.